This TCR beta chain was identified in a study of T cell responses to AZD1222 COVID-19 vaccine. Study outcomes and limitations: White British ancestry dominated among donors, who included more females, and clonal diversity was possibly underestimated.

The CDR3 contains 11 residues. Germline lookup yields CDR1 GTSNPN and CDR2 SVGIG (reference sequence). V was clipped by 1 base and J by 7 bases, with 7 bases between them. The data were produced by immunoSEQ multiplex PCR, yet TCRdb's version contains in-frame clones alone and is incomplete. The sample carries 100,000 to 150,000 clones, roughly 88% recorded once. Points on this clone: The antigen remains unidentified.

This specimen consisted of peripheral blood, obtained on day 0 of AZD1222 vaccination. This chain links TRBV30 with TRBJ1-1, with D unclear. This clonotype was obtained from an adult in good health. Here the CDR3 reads CAWSGSGEAFF. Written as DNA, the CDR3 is TGTGCCTGGAGTGGGTCCGGTGAAGCTTTCTTT.